Presented here are 28 T cell receptor beta chains from one specimen sequenced in a study of PD-1 blockade in classical Hodgkin lymphoma. Only in-frame clones appear in the TCRdb table, and some are missing; sequencing was by immunoSEQ multiplex PCR. Among fewer than 35,000 clones listed, around 80% were seen once. Noted time point: cycle 4 day 1 (C4D1), after 6 weeks of nivolumab. All the patients suffered relapse after autologous stem cell transplantation, and brentuximab vedotin exposure differed. From thawed PBMCs, CD4+ T cells were purified using magnetic negative selection. The specimen was CD4+ T cells from blood, collected before the fourth cycle of nivolumab. These receptors all stem from a human donor with classical Hodgkin lymphoma.

The chain uses TRBV7-8 and TRBJ1-5; D is unresolved. The CDR3 consists of 14 residues. Looked up from germline, CDR1 is SGHVS and CDR2 is FQNEAQ. Trimming took off 5 bases at V and 0 bases at J, with 8 bases between the two ends. The DNA for the CDR3 is TGTGCCAGCAGCGCTAGTTATAGCAATCAGCCCCAGCATTTT. This encodes CASSASYSNQPQHF.

The V gene is TRBV18, the J gene TRBJ1-2, with D unclear. Germline CDR1 is KGHSH and CDR2 is LQKENI. The CDR3 covers 17 residues. Trimming cost V 1 base and J 6 bases, with 21 bases left between them. CDR3 sequence (DNA): TGTGCCAGCTCACCACAATTCTATGAGGGCGCAACCGATGGCTACACCTTC. This sequence encodes CASSPQFYEGATDGYTF.

The chain recombines TRBV10-1 with TRBJ2-2, with 10 bases fitting TRBD1. The CDR3 has 16 residues. V shed 7 bases, J shed 5 bases, and the junction held 10 bases outside the gene matches. Germline V gene data show CDR1 as WNHNN and CDR2 as SYGVQD (reference sequence). The CDR3 region is CASNAGTGAETGELFF. CDR3 bases: TGCGCCAGCAATGCTGGGACAGGGGCCGAAACCGGGGAGCTGTTTTTT.

The chain couples TRBV11-2 to TRBJ2-1, with TRBD2 matching over 7 bases. This CDR3 is 15 amino acids long. Germline V gene data show CDR1 as SGHAT and CDR2 as FQNNGV. With 5 bases clipped from V and 6 bases from J, the junction kept 10 bases outside the gene matches. The CDR3 bases are TGTGCCAGCAGCCCGATATTGGGGGGGGGCAATGAGCAGTTCTTC. Its protein product is CASSPILGGGNEQFF.

This clone has only one observation. V is TRBV7-2 and J is TRBJ2-1; D is ambiguous. Germline V gene sequence: CDR1 SGHTA, CDR2 FQGNSA. The ends were cut back, 1 base at V and 15 bases at J, with 4 bases in the middle. The CDR3 sequence is 9 residues long. CDR3 nucleotide sequence: TGTGCCAGCAGCTTAGGAGGGTTCTTC. Translating it yields CASSLGGFF.

The V call is TRBV7-9, the J call TRBJ1-3; D is ambiguous. The V and J ends lost 4 bases and 2 bases respectively, with 6 bases between them. The CDR3 extends over 13 amino acids. The germline CDR1 and CDR2 sequences are SEHNR and FQNEAQ (reference sequence). CDR3 in DNA: TGTGCCAGCAGCTCCCCCCCTGGAAACACCATATATTTT. This gives the protein CASSSPPGNTIYF.

The rearrangement links TRBV5-1 to TRBJ2-1; weak D call: TRBD2 (6 bases). Germline lookup yields CDR1 SGHRS and CDR2 YFSETQ. Trimming stripped 2 bases from V and 6 bases from J, with 12 bases between. The CDR3 has 14 amino acids. CDR3 region: CASSFATSINEQFF. CDR3 nucleotides: TGCGCCAGCAGCTTCGCGACTAGTATCAATGAGCAGTTCTTC.

The chain employs TRBV9 and TRBJ2-7; D is ambiguous. CDR1 is SGDLS and CDR2 is YYNGEE in the germline V gene. V lost 4 bases, J lost 3 bases, and 14 bases lay in between. The CDR3 is made up of 14 amino acids. CDR3 nucleotides: TGTGCCAGCAGCCCCCACGGGCAGGTCTACGAGCAGTACTTC. Translation gives CASSPHGQVYEQYF.

This chain uses TRBV10-3 with TRBJ2-7; D unresolved. Between the trimmed V and J ends, which lost 4 bases and 6 bases, there was a span of 7 bases. The germline gives CDR1 ENHRY, CDR2 SYGVKD. The CDR3 consists of 11 residues. The DNA for the CDR3 is TGTGCCATCAGTGTTTCGGGCGAGCAGTACTTC. This gives the protein CAISVSGEQYF.

The V gene is TRBV7-2, the J gene TRBJ2-3; D is possibly TRBD2 (6 bases). The CDR3 is 14 amino acids. Germline V gene data show CDR1 as SGHTA and CDR2 as FQGNSA. V was shortened by 6 bases and J by 0 bases, with 10 bases between the two germline ends. CDR3 protein: CASREGLSTDTQYF. The CDR3 DNA is TGTGCCAGCAGGGAGGGACTCAGCACAGATACGCAGTATTTT.

This clone turned up a few times. The chain carries TRBV7-2 and TRBJ1-2, with TRBD1 as a possible D gene (6 bases). Trimming took off 5 bases at V and 4 bases at J, with 8 bases between the two ends. From germline, CDR1 is SGHTA and CDR2 FQGNSA. CDR3 length: 12 amino acids. The CDR3 region is CASSTGIYGYTF. The CDR3 region has the DNA TGTGCCAGCAGCACAGGGATCTATGGCTACACCTTC.

The chain employs TRBV10-1 and TRBJ2-7; 7 nucleotides match TRBD2. The germline gives CDR1 WNHNN, CDR2 SYGVQD (reference sequence). Trimming removed 4 bases from V and 2 bases from J; junction bases left unmatched: 5. The CDR3 spans 14 residues. CDR3 region: CASSGAGRPYEQYF. The CDR3 DNA reads TGCGCCAGCAGTGGAGCCGGGAGGCCCTACGAGCAGTACTTC.

The chain combines TRBV7-9 with TRBJ2-5, with unresolved D. The assigned J gene may be wrong: the sequence end matches TRBJ2-7 better. CDR3 size: 12 residues. Germline V gene lookup returns CDR1 SEHNR and CDR2 FQNEAQ (reference sequence). For the CDR3, the DNA is TGTGCCAGCAGCCCTGCTGTGAGCGAGCAGTACTTC. Translating it yields CASSPAVSEQYF.

In the case of this clone: The sample carries other DNA sequences with the same CDR3. This chain uses TRBV4-2 with TRBJ1-1; D remains unclear. Germline V CDR1 and CDR2: LGHNA, YNFKEQ. V was cut by 1 base and J by 4 bases, with 7 bases left in between. This CDR3 region has 13 residues. The CDR3 is CASSQGRSTEAFF. Here the CDR3 DNA reads TGTGCCAGCAGCCAAGGGCGGAGCACTGAAGCTTTCTTT.

The rearrangement joins TRBV12-5 to TRBJ1-1; the D gene is possibly TRBD1 (5 bases). Germline V gives CDR1 LGHNT, CDR2 FRNRAP. CDR3 length: 14 amino acids. With 5 bases removed from V and 3 bases from J, the gap between germline ends came to 13 bases. The CDR3 loop reads CASGPLDTYTEAFF. CDR3 sequence (DNA): TGTGCTAGTGGTCCTCTGGACACTTACACTGAAGCTTTCTTT.

This rearrangement joins TRBV19 to TRBJ2-2, with D perhaps matching TRBD1 or TRBD2 (5 bases each). The CDR3 spans 16 residues. Germline-derived CDR1 and CDR2 are LNHDA and SQIVND (reference sequence). V was cut by 5 bases and J by 0 bases, with 13 bases left in between. The CDR3 spells CASSPFGAPNTGELFF. The CDR3 DNA sequence: TGTGCCAGTAGTCCCTTCGGGGCTCCGAACACCGGGGAGCTGTTTTTT.

This clone appeared a few times. The chain carries TRBV30 and TRBJ1-2, with D tentatively TRBD1 (5 bases). V lost 2 bases and J lost 3, with 10 bases in between. The CDR3 consists of 13 residues. CDR1 and CDR2 (germline): GTSNPN, SVGIG (reference sequence). The CDR3: CAWSKDIDYGYTF. The CDR3 DNA follows: TGTGCCTGGAGTAAGGACATTGACTATGGCTACACCTTC.

The gene calls are TRBV7-2 and TRBJ1-4; D possibly corresponds to TRBD1 (5 bases). Germline CDR1 and CDR2: SGHTA and FQGNSA. The CDR3 extends over 14 amino acids. Deletions cut 3 bases from V and 8 bases from J, with 13 bases between. CDR3 residues: CASSLGRRVEKLFF. The CDR3 DNA sequence: TGTGCCAGCAGCTTGGGGCGAAGGGTGGAAAAACTGTTTTTT.

This chain connects TRBV13 to TRBJ1-2; weak D call: TRBD1 (6 bases). Germline-derived CDR1 and CDR2 are PRHDT and FYEKMQ (reference sequence). The ends were cut back, 1 base at V and 4 bases at J, with 19 bases in the middle. The CDR3 has 17 amino acids. The CDR3 region is CASSLESEGGPSYGYTF. Here the CDR3 DNA reads TGTGCCAGCAGCTTAGAATCCGAGGGGGGCCCTAGCTATGGCTACACCTTC.

The chain carries TRBV28 and TRBJ2-3; TRBD2 matches 12 bases. The CDR3 consists of 16 residues. Looked up from germline, CDR1 is MDHEN and CDR2 is SYDVKM. J was trimmed by 5 bases and V by 3 bases; bases with no gene match: 6. The CDR3 protein is CASSFPSGGAGDTQYF. The CDR3 bases are TGTGCCAGCAGTTTTCCTAGCGGGGGGGCGGGAGATACGCAGTATTTT.

The CDR3 loop reads CASSATGPNQPQHF. The CDR3 region has the DNA TGCGCCAGCAGCGCGACAGGGCCCAATCAGCCCCAGCATTTT. The chain employs TRBV5-1 and TRBJ1-5; 7 bases map to TRBD1. The CDR3 sequence is 14 residues long. Trimming removed 4 bases from V and 3 bases from J; junction bases left unmatched: 4. Germline CDR1 SGHRS, CDR2 YFSETQ.

V usage is TRBV9 and J usage is TRBJ1-4; D ambiguous. The CDR3 length is 15 residues. Trimming left V 2 bases short and J 7 bases short, with 15 bases between. Germline assignment: CDR1 SGDLS and CDR2 YYNGEE. As DNA, the CDR3 is TGTGCCAGCAGCGTGTACCAGGCGTACCCTGAAAAACTGTTTTTT. The encoded protein is CASSVYQAYPEKLFF.

The chain carries TRBV18 and TRBJ1-5, with D possibly TRBD1 on 6 matching bases. The CDR3 consists of 16 residues. The germline V gene has CDR1 KGHSH and CDR2 LQKENI. Deletions cut 3 bases from V and 0 bases from J, with 12 bases between. The CDR3 sequence is CASSPGTTNSNQPQHF. In DNA form, the CDR3 reads TGTGCCAGCTCACCGGGGACAACGAATAGCAATCAGCCCCAGCATTTT.

This clone is a singleton in its sample. V and J are TRBV19 and TRBJ1-1; 9 positions match TRBD1. The length of the CDR3 is 15 residues. The germline CDR1 and CDR2 sequences are LNHDA and SQIVND (reference sequence). Losses at the gene ends were 6 bases for V and 0 bases for J; bases not matched to a gene: 5. DNA of the CDR3: TGTGCCAGTAGATCCGGGACAGGGATGAACACTGAAGCTTTCTTT. It yields the protein CASRSGTGMNTEAFF.

The genes are TRBV29-1 and TRBJ1-6; 11 positions match TRBD1. Germline V CDR1 and CDR2: SQVTM, ANQGSEA. The CDR3 sequence is 13 residues long. The V gene end was trimmed by 7 bases and the J gene end by 8 bases; junction bases not matched to a gene: 4. The CDR3 loop reads CSAGTGGDSPLHF. The CDR3 region has the DNA TGCAGCGCCGGGACAGGGGGGGATTCACCCCTCCACTTT.

V usage is TRBV4-2 and J usage is TRBJ2-2; D is ambiguous. Germline V lookup: CDR1 LGHNA, CDR2 YNFKEQ. The CDR3 runs to 14 residues. The V end was cut by 0 bases, the J end by 10 bases, with 12 bases between. The DNA for the CDR3 is TGTGCCAGCAGCCAAGATTGGAGATCCGTGGAGCTGTTTTTT. Amino acid sequence: CASSQDWRSVELFF.

This clone was detected only once. The V gene is TRBV7-9, the J gene TRBJ1-4, with D hard to call. The CDR3 sequence is 15 residues long. Germline CDR1 SEHNR, CDR2 FQNEAQ (reference sequence). Trimming cost V 5 bases and J 0 bases, with 10 bases left between them. The CDR3 loop reads CASSPLVATNEKLFF. CDR3 in DNA: TGTGCCAGCAGCCCCTTGGTTGCAACTAATGAAAAACTGTTTTTT. The full variable domain, its missing parts supplied by reference TRBV7-9 and TRBJ1-4, is DTGVSQNPRHKITKRGQNVTFRCDPISEHNRLYWYRQTLGQGPEFLTYFQNEAQLEKSRLLSDRFSAERPKGSFSTLEIQRTEQGDSAMYLCASSPLVATNEKLFFGSGTQLSVL.

The genes are TRBV7-2 and TRBJ2-7, with 8 nucleotides matching TRBD1. This CDR3 contains 15 residues. Germline lookup yields CDR1 SGHTA and CDR2 FQGNSA. V was pared by 1 base and J by 3 bases, with 5 bases of the junction left unmatched. The CDR3 region has the DNA TGTGCCAGCAGCTTAGTTGTCGGACAGGGCTACGAGCAGTACTTC. Residues: CASSLVVGQGYEQYF.